This T cell receptor (beta chain) came from a study of blood T cells in healthy people across ages (dated by TCRdb to between 2014 and 2017). About the full investigation: Template switching captured roughly one uniquely barcoded TCR beta cDNA molecule per two T cells in model experiments. The donors were divided into four age groups: young (average around 17 years), middle-aged (roughly 42), aged (about 60) and long-lived (nearly 85). Using deep sequencing normalized with unique cDNA molecular identifiers, the study measured how TCR beta repertoire diversity changes with age. To avoid experimental bias, donors of different ages were distributed randomly across sequencing lanes. For two donors (one aged 18 to 29 and one aged 80 or older), the study analyzed two additional independent replicas of 1 million unique cDNA reads from the same blood draw. Overall results and qualifications from the work: There was a strong correlation between observed TCR beta diversity and the percentage of naive T cells measured by flow cytometry. Bulk unsorted PBMC profiling prevented conclusive comparison of naive and antigen-experienced compartments. Estimates of total diversity based on one million sequenced T cells were considered lower bounds and underestimates. Because donor CMV infection status was unknown, age-related changes in expanded clonotypes were potentially confounded. As age increased, observed TCR beta diversity per million T cells dropped in a roughly linear way, and a significant reduction was already evident by age about 36. Compared with the aged group, the long-lived group had more naive CD4+ T cells, fewer expanded clones and increased TCR diversity, a pattern suggesting age selection.

Libraries were made using 5' RACE. TCRdb lists the instrument as Illumina HiSeq 2500. A second PCR of roughly 7 to 12 cycles was run with a J-beta primer mix and a sample-barcoded 5' primer. A unique molecular identifier was introduced onto each TCR beta cDNA molecule by a template-switch 5' adaptor carrying 12 random nucleotides. Each sample yielded at least 2.5 million CDR3-containing paired-end reads. The Mint cDNA synthesis kit, primed by a TRBC-specific oligonucleotide, was used to synthesize first-strand cDNA from all RNA. After uracil-DNA glycosylase treatment, a first 18-cycle PCR used universal primers M1SS and BC2_uni_R on all cDNA. In the authors' own workflow: For normalization, 1 million high-quality reads, each with a distinct molecular identifier, were randomly selected from each sample. Instead of being binned into consensus sequences, reads with shared molecular identifiers were discarded. MiTCR, set to a Q25 quality threshold and the strictest error-elimination algorithm, was used for CDR3 identification, clonotype clustering and error correction. Lower-bound total TCR beta diversity was estimated with a nonparametric unseen species model using Euler transformation. TCRdb's own reprocessing of the public reads used fastp at Q25 and MiXCR and kept productive beta chains. Rows with a matching CDR3 protein are joined into one entry that keeps the most common DNA and genes. The V and J calls reflect TCRdb's pipeline rather than the authors' work. The sample includes some 780,000 distinct CDR3 sequences, with 56% observed a single time. Around 25% of the sample is held by the ten biggest clonotypes.

The 39 donors, aged about 6 to 90 years, were systemically healthy Caucasian individuals from Russia. Each donor gave approximately 9.3 milliliters of peripheral blood, collected into EDTA-treated Vacutainer tubes. Ficoll-Paque density-gradient centrifugation was used to isolate PBMCs, with at least 6 million obtained per sample. Total RNA, at least 5.5 micrograms per sample, was extracted from PBMCs with Trizol reagent. For every donor, flow cytometry on a PBMC aliquot measured the percentage of naive CD45RAhigh/CD27high T cells. For this clonotype: This clone's antigen is unknown. Nothing much larger sits one base from this clone, and base qualities are not available.

Relative to germline, V is 0 bases shorter and J is 4 bases shorter, with 3 bases between their ends. For CDR1 and CDR2, the germline V gene (reference sequence) lists MNHEY and SMNVEV. The CDR3, cysteine through phenylalanine, is 12 amino acids long. Of all the DNA, just the CDR3 is kept, 36 bases in frame from base 1. The sample consisted of blood. This TCR was sampled from a man aged 35-49 years in good health. This receptor chain uses TRBV27 and TRBJ2-5; no D segment can be confidently identified. The base sequence is TGTGCCAGCAGTTTATCCTTAGAGACCCAGTACTTC. Its amino acids are CASSLSLETQYF.